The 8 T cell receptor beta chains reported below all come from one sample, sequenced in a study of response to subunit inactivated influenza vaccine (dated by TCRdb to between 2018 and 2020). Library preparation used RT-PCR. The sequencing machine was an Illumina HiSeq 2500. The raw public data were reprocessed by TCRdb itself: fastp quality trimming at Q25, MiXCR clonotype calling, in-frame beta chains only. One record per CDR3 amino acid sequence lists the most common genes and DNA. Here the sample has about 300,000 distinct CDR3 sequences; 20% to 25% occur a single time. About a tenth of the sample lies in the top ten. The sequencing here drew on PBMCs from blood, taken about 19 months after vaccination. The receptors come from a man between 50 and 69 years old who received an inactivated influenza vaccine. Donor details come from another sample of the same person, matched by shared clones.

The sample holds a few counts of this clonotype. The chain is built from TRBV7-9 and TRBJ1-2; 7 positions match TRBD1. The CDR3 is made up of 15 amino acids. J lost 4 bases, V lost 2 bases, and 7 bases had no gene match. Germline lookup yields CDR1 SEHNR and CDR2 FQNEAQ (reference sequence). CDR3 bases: TGTGCCAGCAGCTTACCGGGACAGCCCTCCTATGGCTACACCTTC. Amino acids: CASSLPGQPSYGYTF.

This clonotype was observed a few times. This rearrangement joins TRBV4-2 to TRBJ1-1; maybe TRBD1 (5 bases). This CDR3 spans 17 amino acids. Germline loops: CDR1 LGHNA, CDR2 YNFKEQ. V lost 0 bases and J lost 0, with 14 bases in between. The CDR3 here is CASSQEMGGIVNTEAFF. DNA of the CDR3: TGTGCCAGCAGCCAAGAAATGGGGGGGATCGTGAACACTGAAGCTTTCTTT.

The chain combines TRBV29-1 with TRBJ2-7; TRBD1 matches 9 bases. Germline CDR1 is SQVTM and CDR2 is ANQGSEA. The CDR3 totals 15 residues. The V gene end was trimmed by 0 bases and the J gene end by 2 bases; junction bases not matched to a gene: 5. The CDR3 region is CSVEEKGQGPYEQYF. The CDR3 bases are TGCAGCGTTGAAGAGAAGGGACAGGGTCCCTACGAGCAGTACTTC.

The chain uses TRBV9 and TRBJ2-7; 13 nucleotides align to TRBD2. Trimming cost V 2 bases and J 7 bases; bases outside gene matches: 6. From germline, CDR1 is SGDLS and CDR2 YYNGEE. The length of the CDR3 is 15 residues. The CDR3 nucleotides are TGTGCCAGCAGCGTTACTAGCGGGAGGGCGGAGGAGCAGTACTTC. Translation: CASSVTSGRAEEQYF.

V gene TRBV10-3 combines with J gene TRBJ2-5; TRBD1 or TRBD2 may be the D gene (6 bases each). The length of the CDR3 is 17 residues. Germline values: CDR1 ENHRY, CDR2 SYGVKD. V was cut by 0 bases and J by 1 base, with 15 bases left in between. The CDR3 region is CAISESAGGSLQETQYF. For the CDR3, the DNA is TGTGCCATCAGTGAGTCCGCCGGGGGCAGCCTCCAAGAGACCCAGTACTTC.

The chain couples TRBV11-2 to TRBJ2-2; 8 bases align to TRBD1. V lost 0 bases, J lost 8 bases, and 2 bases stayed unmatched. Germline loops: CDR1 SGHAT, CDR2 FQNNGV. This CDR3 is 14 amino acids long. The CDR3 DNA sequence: TGTGCCAGCAGCTTAGACAGGGGGCTTGGGGAGCTGTTTTTT. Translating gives CASSLDRGLGELFF.

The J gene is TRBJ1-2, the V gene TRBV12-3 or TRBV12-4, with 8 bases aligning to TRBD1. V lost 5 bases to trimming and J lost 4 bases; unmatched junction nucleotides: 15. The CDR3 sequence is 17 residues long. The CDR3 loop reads CASSPRYRDRNVYGYTF. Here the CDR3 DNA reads TGTGCCAGCAGTCCAAGATATAGGGACAGGAATGTCTATGGCTACACCTTC.

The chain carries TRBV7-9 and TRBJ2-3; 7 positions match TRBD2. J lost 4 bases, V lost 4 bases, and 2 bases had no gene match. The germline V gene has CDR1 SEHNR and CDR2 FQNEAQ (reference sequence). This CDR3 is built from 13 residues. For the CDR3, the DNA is TGTGCCAGCAGCTCCAGCGGGGCAGATACGCAGTATTTT. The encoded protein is CASSSSGADTQYF.